This T cell receptor (beta chain) appears in the sequencing data of a study of beta chain features in type 1 diabetes. Overall study results and limits: VDJ junctions sequenced from type 1 diabetes patients showed fewer insertions and more deletions. Whether HLA type influences TCRB rearrangement remained unresolved here.

In the case of this clone: The antigen is not known.

Trimming removed 10 bases at V and 0 bases at J, with 14 bases between. This CDR3 has 14 amino acids. Per the germline V gene, CDR1 is MNHNS and CDR2 is SASEGT. The whole isolated RNA underwent reverse transcription, so sequencing captured expressed TCRB transcripts. Using immunoSEQ multiplex PCR, the repertoire was profiled, and TCRdb retains in-frame clones only, with some absent. Of some 410,000 clones in the sample, roughly an eighth were seen once. Sample: naive CD4+ T cells from blood. The source of this sequence is a woman between 18 and 30 years old in good health. This chain links TRBV6-1 with TRBJ2-3; perhaps TRBD2 as D (6 bases). CDR3 in amino acids: CATKGGRSTDTQYF. The CDR3 DNA is TGTGCCACCAAGGGAGGCAGAAGCACAGATACGCAGTATTTT.